These T cell receptor beta chains were read from a single sample in a study of type 1 and type 2 diabetes patients. MiXCR, run by TCRdb on the multiplex PCR reads, gives a single entry per CDR3 protein. The sample shows 280,000 or so distinct CDR3 sequences, approximately 50% of them seen only once. The material sequenced was peripheral blood mononuclear cells (PBMCs). These TCRs come from a man between 18 and 29 years old with type 2 diabetes. Both conserved end residues are part of each CDR3. The order of the fields is V gene, CDR3 length, clone size, D gene, J gene, CDR3 protein, CDR3 DNA. The D gene is left open where the match is weak. Clone size is stated in some rows and not others, as once, few, many or a class when expanded.

TRBV7-6	16	-	TRBD1	TRBJ2-5	CASSLDFAIQGETQYF	TGTGCCAGCAGCTTAGACTTTGCAATACAGGGGGAGACCCAGTACTTC
TRBV7-2	12	-	-	TRBJ2-5	CASSHEEETQYF	TGTGCCAGCAGCCACGAGGAGGAGACCCAGTACTTC
TRBV7-2	15	many	-	TRBJ1-1	CASSSPLRVNTEAFF	TGTGCCAGCAGCTCCCCCCTGCGTGTGAACACTGAAGCTTTCTTT
TRBV15	13	-	TRBD1	TRBJ2-3	CATSRGGTDTQYF	TGTGCCACCAGCAGAGGGGGGACAGATACTCAGTATTTT
TRBV28	17	-	-	TRBJ2-5	CASSFQSRGPHGETQYF	TGTGCCAGCAGTTTCCAAAGCCGGGGCCCCCACGGGGAGACCCAGTACTTC
TRBV7-2	16	-	TRBD1	TRBJ1-2	CASSLMNDRADYGYTF	TGTGCCAGCAGCTTGATGAACGACAGGGCGGACTATGGCTACACCTTC
TRBV2	12	few	-	TRBJ2-1	CASNEEVNEQFF	TGTGCCAGCAACGAGGAGGTGAATGAGCAGTTCTTC
TRBV19	15	few	-	TRBJ1-1	CASTLGPRKRTEAFF	TGTGCCAGTACCCTCGGGCCTCGGAAGAGGACTGAAGCTTTCTTT
TRBV4-1	16	-	-	TRBJ2-1	CASANPGRARYNEQFF	TGCGCCAGCGCTAACCCGGGGCGGGCCCGCTACAATGAGCAGTTCTTC
TRBV19	13	-	-	TRBJ2-7	CASSMGPDYEQYF	TGTGCCAGTAGTATGGGGCCAGACTACGAGCAGTACTTC
TRBV19	16	few	TRBD2	TRBJ2-5	CASSNPSEKRDVTQYF	TGTGCCAGTAGTAACCCCTCCGAGAAGCGGGATGTGACCCAGTACTTC
TRBV20-1	19	-	TRBD1	TRBJ1-2	CSARDGRSLLQGIGSSYTF	TGCAGTGCTAGAGACGGACGGAGCCTTTTACAGGGGATCGGGTCTAGCTACACCTTC
TRBV12-5	12	-	-	TRBJ2-7	CASGSNFYEQYF	TGTGCTAGTGGCTCCAATTTCTACGAGCAGTACTTC
TRBV7-3	17	few	TRBD2	TRBJ2-3	CASSLTSSGVGTDTQYF	TGTGCCAGCAGCTTAACGTCTAGCGGGGTAGGCACAGATACGCAGTATTTT
TRBV19	15	-	-	TRBJ2-1	CASSMGQGGYNEQFF	TGTGCCAGTAGTATGGGGCAGGGCGGCTACAATGAGCAGTTCTTC
TRBV4-3	20	few	TRBD1	TRBJ2-3	CASSQGNLASGTVGLGTQYF	TGCGCCAGCAGCCAAGGCAATCTCGCCTCGGGGACAGTCGGCTTGGGTACGCAGTATTTT
TRBV9	17	-	TRBD1	TRBJ2-2	CASSVTGQGVGTGELFF	TGTGCCAGCAGCGTGACGGGACAGGGGGTCGGCACCGGGGAGCTGTTTTTT
TRBV7-3	14	-	-	TRBJ2-2	CASRPGALTGELFF	TGTGCCAGCAGACCAGGGGCCCTCACCGGGGAGCTGTTTTTT
TRBV30	16	-	TRBD1	TRBJ2-3	CAWSVMDRVHRGTQYF	TGTGCCTGGAGTGTAATGGACAGGGTCCACCGAGGTACGCAGTATTTT
TRBV27	15	-	-	TRBJ2-7	CASSLGGNIAYEQYF	TGTGCCAGCAGTTTAGGGGGTAATATAGCTTACGAGCAGTACTTC
TRBV7-2	16	-	TRBD1	TRBJ1-5	CASSVTGGRSSQPQHF	TGTGCCAGTAGCGTAACAGGGGGCAGAAGCAGTCAGCCCCAGCATTTT
TRBV20-1	15	-	-	TRBJ2-1	CSARALAFSYNEQSF	TGCAGTGCTAGAGCCCTAGCCTTCTCCTACAATGAGCAGTCCTTC
TRBV25-1	14	-	TRBD2	TRBJ2-5	CASLPERGRETQYF	TGTGCCAGCCTGCCGGAGCGGGGCCGGGAGACCCAGTACTTC
TRBV12-3/TRBV12-4	18	-	-	TRBJ2-7	CASSLDVSPLGNSYEQYF	TGTGCCAGCAGTTTAGACGTATCCCCGCTAGGCAACTCCTACGAGCAGTACTTC
TRBV7-8	17	-	TRBD1	TRBJ2-7	CASSPQRTPGQPREQYF	TGTGCCAGCAGCCCACAACGAACACCGGGACAGCCTAGGGAGCAGTACTTC
TRBV24-1	15	-	TRBD1	TRBJ2-3	CATSRPGQGTDTQYF	TGTGCCACCAGCAGACCGGGACAGGGAACAGATACGCAGTATTTT
TRBV6-4	16	-	TRBD2	TRBJ2-1	CASTLASGRAVNEQFF	TGTGCCAGCACCCTCGCTAGCGGGAGGGCCGTCAATGAGCAGTTCTTC
TRBV7-8	19	once	TRBD2	TRBJ2-2	CASSLLGLAGVLPPGELFF	TGTGCCAGCAGCTTATTGGGACTAGCGGGGGTTCTACCCCCCGGGGAGCTGTTTTTT
TRBV7-3	15	-	TRBD2	TRBJ2-3	CAISDFSGTTDTQYF	TGTGCCATCAGTGACTTTAGCGGGACCACAGATACGCAGTATTTT
TRBV6-5	16	once	TRBD1	TRBJ1-3	CASSHRPGQAADTIYF	TGTGCCAGCAGTCATAGGCCGGGACAGGCCGCGGACACCATATATTTT
TRBV19	14	-	-	TRBJ1-5	CASSMGGHNQPQHF	TGTGCCAGTAGTATGGGGGGACATAATCAGCCCCAGCATTTT
TRBV20-1	13	few	-	TRBJ2-7	CSARRDNSYEQYF	TGCAGTGCTAGGAGGGACAACTCCTACGAGCAGTACTTC
TRBV20-1	14	-	-	TRBJ1-2	CSARQTGRNYGYTF	TGCAGTGCCCGCCAGACCGGACGTAACTATGGCTACACCTTC
TRBV19	9	-	-	TRBJ1-1	CASQGLAFF	TGTGCCAGTCAGGGTTTAGCTTTCTTT
TRBV6-1	15	-	-	TRBJ2-5	CASSELGGRGETQYF	TGTGCCAGCAGTGAATTAGGGGGGCGCGGAGAGACCCAGTACTTC
TRBV6-5	12	few	-	TRBJ1-1	CAIGPGNTEAFF	TGTGCCATCGGGCCAGGGAACACTGAAGCTTTCTTT
TRBV6-1	12	-	-	TRBJ1-1	CAEGREGTEAFF	TGTGCCGAGGGAAGGGAGGGCACTGAAGCTTTCTTT
TRBV10-2	14	few	TRBD2	TRBJ2-7	CASSPTSGRYEQYF	TGCGCCAGCAGCCCTACTAGCGGAAGATACGAGCAGTACTTC
TRBV7-9	15	-	TRBD2	TRBJ2-5	CASSLERGGQETQYF	TGTGCCAGCAGCTTAGAACGGGGGGGCCAAGAGACCCAGTACTTC
TRBV28	14	-	-	TRBJ1-5	CASSLRESNQPQHF	TGTGCCAGCAGTTTAAGGGAATCTAATCAGCCCCAGCATTTT